This paragraph reports one T cell receptor (beta chain). The antigen is unknown. The sample is drawn from a study of OX40 agonist ivuxolimab in advanced cancers. The overall study: Three patients got partial responses; one had hepatocellular carcinoma and two had cutaneous melanoma.

Repertoires were generated with immunoSEQ multiplex PCR, while TCRdb's copy carries only in-frame clones and drops some. The sample has more than 60,000 clones, approximately 90% seen once; the top ten hold about 1.2%. Whole-study results and caveats: Antigen targets of the expanded peripheral T cells went undetermined. Expansion of clones was among the lowest in partial responders at 0.1-3.0 mg/kg.

Trimming stripped 6 bases from V and 2 bases from J, with 11 bases between. Germline CDR1 MNHEY, CDR2 SVGAGI. The CDR3 loop spans 14 amino acids. The sequencing here drew on CD4+ or CD8+ T cells sorted from blood, taken in a trial of the OX40 agonist ivuxolimab. This TCR derives from an adult with an advanced solid tumor such as melanoma, head and neck, liver or kidney cancer. The V and J genes are TRBV6-5 and TRBJ1-3; tentative D call: TRBD1 (6 bases). The CDR3 reads CASSYGTPGNTIYF. The CDR3 DNA reads TGTGCCAGCAGCTATGGGACACCTGGAAACACCATATATTTT.